Presented here are 17 T cell receptor beta chains from one specimen sequenced in a study of PD-1 blockade in mismatch repair-deficient tumors. Data came from immunoSEQ multiplex PCR; TCRdb stores just in-frame clones and leaves some out. The table shows 77,000 or so clones, with about 82% occurring only once. The sequenced sample was peripheral blood, obtained 44 weeks after starting pembrolizumab. The receptor source for this set is an adult with mismatch repair-deficient cancer.

V usage is TRBV29-1 and J usage is TRBJ1-1; TRBD1 aligns across 10 bases. V was pared by 6 bases and J by 0 bases, with 13 bases of the junction left unmatched. Germline lookup yields CDR1 SQVTM and CDR2 ANQGSEA. The CDR3 has 17 amino acids. CDR3 loop: CSVELDRGGFLNTEAFF. The DNA of the CDR3 is TGCAGCGTGGAATTGGACAGGGGGGGATTCTTGAACACTGAAGCTTTCTTT.

The rearrangement uses TRBV28 and TRBJ1-2, with 7 nucleotides matching TRBD1. CDR1 is MDHEN, CDR2 SYDVKM, per germline. After removal of 8 bases from V and 8 bases from J, the junction contained 8 bases not matched to a gene. The CDR3 has 12 amino acids. The CDR3 region has the DNA TGTGCCAGCGCCTCGGGACAGAGGGGCTACACCTTC. The encoded protein is CASASGQRGYTF.

The gene calls are TRBV5-8 and TRBJ2-3; tentatively, D is TRBD2 (6 bases). V lost 0 bases, J lost 0 bases, and 8 bases lay in between. The CDR3 totals 15 residues. The germline V gene has CDR1 SGHTS and CDR2 YDEGEE. In DNA form, the CDR3 reads TGTGCCAGCAGCTTGGACGGGAGAAGCACAGATACGCAGTATTTT. Its translation: CASSLDGRSTDTQYF.

The genes are TRBV13 and TRBJ2-7, with D hard to call. Per the germline V gene, CDR1 is PRHDT and CDR2 is FYEKMQ (reference sequence). V was cut by 3 bases and J by 0 bases, with 9 bases left in between. The CDR3 extends over 14 amino acids. The CDR3, as DNA: TGTGCCAGCAGCTTTAGCAGGAGCTCCTACGAGCAGTACTTC. Residues: CASSFSRSSYEQYF.

This chain connects TRBV5-6 to TRBJ1-4; 7 nucleotides agree with TRBD1. Germline V lookup: CDR1 SGHDT, CDR2 YYEEEE. The CDR3 runs 15 residues. Trimming removed 4 bases from V and 5 bases from J; junction bases left unmatched: 8. The CDR3 DNA sequence: TGTGCCAGCAGCCTGCAGACAGGGTTAAATGAAAAACTGTTTTTT. As protein: CASSLQTGLNEKLFF.

The rearrangement links TRBV7-2 to TRBJ2-1, with D unresolved. The CDR3 spans 15 residues. Germline V lookup: CDR1 SGHTA, CDR2 FQGNSA. Trimming shortened V by 5 bases and J by 7 bases, and 18 bases separated the two germline ends. The CDR3 spells CASSEIAFPTNEQFF. CDR3 nucleotide sequence: TGTGCCAGCAGCGAAATAGCATTCCCTACTAATGAGCAGTTCTTC.

The chain uses TRBV19 and TRBJ1-5; a possible D gene is TRBD1 (5 bases). Germline V gene sequence: CDR1 LNHDA, CDR2 SQIVND (reference sequence). The CDR3 length is 15 residues. The ends were cut back, 7 bases at V and 3 bases at J, with 16 bases in the middle. CDR3 amino acids: CASMRQGGSNQPQHF. CDR3 coding DNA: TGTGCCAGTATGAGGCAGGGAGGCTCCAATCAGCCCCAGCATTTT.

This chain joins TRBV5-1 and TRBJ2-2; 10 bases match TRBD2. The CDR3 is 18 residues long. Germline CDR1 and CDR2: SGHRS and YFSETQ. The ends lost 0 bases at V and 4 bases at J; junction bases unmatched: 9. The CDR3 spells CASSLEGLAGVGTGELFF. The DNA of the CDR3 is TGCGCCAGCAGCTTGGAAGGCCTAGCGGGAGTCGGCACCGGGGAGCTGTTTTTT.

The chain has TRBV2 and TRBJ2-2; D remains ambiguous. Germline assignment: CDR1 SNHLY and CDR2 FYNNEI. Deletions cut 7 bases from V and 0 bases from J, with 15 bases between. The CDR3 is made up of 16 amino acids. CDR3 in amino acids: CASTSPPAANTGELFF. The CDR3 DNA is TGTGCCAGCACTTCCCCGCCGGCCGCGAACACCGGGGAGCTGTTTTTT.

The chain couples TRBV20-1 to TRBJ2-7; D is perhaps TRBD2 (5 bases). Germline V gene data show CDR1 as DFQATT and CDR2 as SNEGSKA (reference sequence). V gave up 6 bases and J gave up 0 bases, with 6 bases separating them. The CDR3 runs 11 residues. CDR3 nucleotide sequence: TGCAGTGCCGAGGGCTCCTACGAGCAGTACTTC. Protein sequence: CSAEGSYEQYF.

CDR3 nucleotide sequence: TGTGCCAGCAGCCAACCGGGACAGGGTGATCAGCCCCAGCATTTT. Amino acids: CASSQPGQGDQPQHF. The chain couples TRBV16 to TRBJ1-5; TRBD1 matches at 9 bases. Germline V CDR1 and CDR2: KGHSY, FQNENV. The CDR3 consists of 15 residues. V trimming: 2 bases; J trimming: 5 bases; junction bases outside the gene matches: 4. Together with reference TRBV16 and TRBJ1-5, the CDR3 gives the full variable domain: GEEVAQTPKHLVRGEGQKAKLYCAPIKGHSYVFWYQQVLKNEFKFLISFQNENVFDETGMPKERFSAKCLPNSPCSLEIQATKLEDSAVYFCASSQPGQGDQPQHFGDGTRLSIL.

This chain connects TRBV7-9 to TRBJ1-2; D perhaps matches TRBD1 (5 bases). V lost 5 bases and J lost 8, with 15 bases in between. Per germline, CDR1 SEHNR and CDR2 FQNEAQ (reference sequence). The CDR3 totals 13 residues. CDR3 bases: TGTGCCAGCAGCCGGGACTCTTCGGGGGGCTACACCTTC. This encodes CASSRDSSGGYTF.

The chain has TRBV7-2 and TRBJ2-7; D perhaps matches TRBD2 (5 bases). Trimming took 5 bases from V and 2 from J, leaving 16 bases between them. Germline assignment: CDR1 SGHTA and CDR2 FQGNSA. This CDR3 contains 15 residues. The CDR3 region has the DNA TGTGCCAGCAGCGCCCAGGAGGTGACGGCCTACGAGCAGTACTTC. Protein product: CASSAQEVTAYEQYF.

The genes are TRBV5-8 and TRBJ1-2; TRBD1 agrees at 9 bases. After removal of 10 bases from V and 8 bases from J, the junction contained 18 bases not matched to a gene. The germline V gene encodes CDR1 SGHTS and CDR2 YDEGEE. The CDR3 runs 15 residues. The CDR3, as DNA: TGTGCCGGACAGGGGACAGGGAGACCAAGAAAAGGCTACACCTTC. Encoded protein: CAGQGTGRPRKGYTF.

The chain has TRBV14 and TRBJ1-1, with D tentatively TRBD1 (5 bases). Germline assignment: CDR1 SGHDN and CDR2 FVKESK. Trimming shortened V by 2 bases and J by 5 bases, and 9 bases separated the two germline ends. This CDR3 is 13 amino acids long. The chain's CDR3 is CASSQQGGTEAFF. CDR3 coding DNA: TGTGCCAGCAGCCAACAGGGAGGGACTGAAGCTTTCTTT.

The CDR3 DNA follows: TGTGCCAGCAGACCCGGGCAAGGAAACTACGAGCAGTACTTC. Its protein product is CASRPGQGNYEQYF. This chain uses TRBV13 with TRBJ2-7; D gene ambiguous. CDR1 is PRHDT, CDR2 FYEKMQ, per germline (reference sequence). The CDR3 loop spans 14 amino acids. V was cut by 6 bases and J by 3 bases, with 15 bases left in between.

The chain couples TRBV6-1 to TRBJ1-4, with TRBD1 as a possible D gene (5 bases). The CDR3 covers 15 residues. Deletions cut 8 bases from V and 2 bases from J, with 15 bases between. Germline lookup yields CDR1 MNHNS and CDR2 SASEGT. The CDR3 loop is CASAPTRGTNEKLFF. The CDR3, as DNA: TGTGCCAGCGCCCCAACGAGGGGCACTAATGAAAAACTGTTTTTT.